This T cell receptor (beta chain) was sequenced during a study of shared clonotypes between healthy human individuals. Study-level background: CD8 memory received one plate per donor, CD8 naive two, CD4 memory three and CD4 naive three.

A CD45RA-negative memory subset and a CD45RA+ naive subset were separated from the CD4+ cells. Germline V gene lookup returns CDR1 SGHTA and CDR2 FQGNSA. Trimming cost V 1 base and J 5 bases, with 11 bases left between them. The CDR3 extends over 14 amino acids. The table came from immunoSEQ multiplex PCR; TCRdb's copy has only in-frame clones and leaves some out. The sample records over a million clones, more than 75% being singletons. The clonotype originates from a man younger than 30 in good health. Some clones in this sample may be carry-over from other donors' samples. The chain is built from TRBV7-2 and TRBJ1-2; the D is unclear. Sequenced material: memory CD4+ T cells from PBMCs. Regarding subset: CD45RA-negative fraction. CDR3 in DNA: TGTGCCAGCAGCTTAGAGGAGTCTTGGTATGGCTACACCTTC. This encodes CASSLEESWYGYTF.